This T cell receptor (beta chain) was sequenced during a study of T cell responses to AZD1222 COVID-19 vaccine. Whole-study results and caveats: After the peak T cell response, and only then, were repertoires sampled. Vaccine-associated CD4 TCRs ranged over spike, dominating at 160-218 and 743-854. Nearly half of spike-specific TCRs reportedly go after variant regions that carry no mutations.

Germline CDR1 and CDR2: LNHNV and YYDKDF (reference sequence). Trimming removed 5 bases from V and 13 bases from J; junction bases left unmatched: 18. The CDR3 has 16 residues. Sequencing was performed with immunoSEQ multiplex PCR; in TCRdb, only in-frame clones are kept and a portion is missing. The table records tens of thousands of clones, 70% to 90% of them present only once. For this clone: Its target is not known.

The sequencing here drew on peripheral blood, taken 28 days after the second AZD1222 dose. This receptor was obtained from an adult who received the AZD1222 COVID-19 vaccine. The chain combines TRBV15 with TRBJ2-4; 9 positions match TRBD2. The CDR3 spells CATSQRVGRGREFQYF. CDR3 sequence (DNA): TGTGCCACCAGCCAAAGAGTTGGACGCGGGAGGGAATTCCAGTACTTC.